The rows below give T cell receptor beta chains drawn from one sample of a study of early T cells in non-severe SARS-CoV-2 infection. TCRdb recomputed calls from the 5' RACE reads with MiXCR, one row per CDR3 protein. This sample has more than 55,000 distinct CDR3 sequences, with roughly an eighth found just once. Sample: whole blood, taken at baseline. The receptor set was obtained from an adult who was a healthcare worker with PCR-confirmed SARS-CoV-2 infection or an uninfected control (not recorded which). Both conserved end residues are trimmed from each CDR3.

v_call,j_call,cdr3_length,cdr3_aa
TRBV29-1,TRBJ1-1,8,SVGGTEAF
TRBV24-1,TRBJ2-2,13,ATSDFSSNTGELF
TRBV10-1,TRBJ2-7,9,ASVGRNEQY
TRBV20-1,TRBJ2-1,12,SAARKRQGNEQF
TRBV29-1,TRBJ1-2,8,SVGGEGYT
TRBV7-9,TRBJ2-5,13,ASSARTGGQETQY
TRBV28,TRBJ2-1,14,ASSLGTGNLYNEQF
TRBV18,TRBJ1-1,12,ASSHYREDTEAF
TRBV7-9,TRBJ2-7,11,ASSERTGPEQY
TRBV5-1,TRBJ2-1,11,ASTGLAGGEQF
TRBV27,TRBJ1-5,15,ASSSGQGFWSNQPQH
TRBV2,TRBJ2-3,13,ASSEQGVPTDTQY
TRBV20-1,TRBJ1-1,10,SAPGENTEAF
TRBV7-9,TRBJ1-1,11,ASSLKGPTEAF
TRBV19,TRBJ1-1,13,ASSMAGGLNTEAF
TRBV20-1,TRBJ2-7,13,SARDPRAGNYEQY
TRBV27,TRBJ2-7,11,ASSLWRAGEQY
TRBV2,TRBJ2-7,12,ASRTGTGTSEQY
TRBV20-1,TRBJ2-7,12,SARDSRSSYEQY
TRBV29-1,TRBJ2-3,12,SARTAGGTDTQY
TRBV30,TRBJ2-1,12,AWHPGQGYNEQF
TRBV9,TRBJ2-6,15,ASSGGQGISGANVLT
TRBV6-6,TRBJ2-7,12,ASSPSGGSYEQY
TRBV12-3/TRBV12-4,TRBJ2-7,12,ASSFGGGANEQY
TRBV9,TRBJ2-7,13,ASSHGQTDSYEQY
TRBV12-3/TRBV12-4,TRBJ1-5,13,ASSLGQGGNQPQH
TRBV7-9,TRBJ1-4,12,ASRWDRGGEKLF
TRBV7-3,TRBJ1-3,11,ASSQGAGNTIY
TRBV7-9,TRBJ2-5,10,ASTTGQETQY
TRBV11-2,TRBJ1-1,10,ASSLVKDEAF
TRBV7-2,TRBJ1-2,16,ASVRDRNRLSSNYGYT
TRBV6-1,TRBJ2-7,11,ATGQVLTYEQY
TRBV29-1,TRBJ2-7,9,SAQLSYEQY